This T cell receptor beta chain appears in the sequencing data of a study of blood T cell repertoires in COVID-19. TCRdb's table, derived via immunoSEQ multiplex PCR, lists solely in-frame clones and lacks some. The data contain about 240,000 clones, around 86% of them singletons. V gave up 4 bases and J gave up 1 base, with 11 bases separating them. Germline CDR1 reads SGHDT; CDR2 reads YYEEEE. CDR3 length: 15 residues. This rearrangement joins TRBV5-6 to TRBJ2-2; the D gene is possibly TRBD2 (5 bases). Sequences were obtained from peripheral blood. The TCR comes from a woman between 50 and 59 years old with COVID-19, enrolled during active disease. In nucleotides, the CDR3 is TGTGCCAGCAGCCGGACTCCTCAGAACACCGGGGAGCTGTTTTTT. Translated, it gives CASSRTPQNTGELFF.